This T cell receptor beta chain was recorded in a study of blood T cell repertoires in COVID-19. Followed longitudinally, the Seattle patients had been enrolled during active infection. There are 14 residues in the CDR3. Germline CDR1 and CDR2: LNHDA and SQIVND (reference sequence). J gave up 7 bases and V 4 bases, and 7 bases lay outside the gene matches. Some clones are missing from TCRdb's copy, which holds only in-frame ones; the method was immunoSEQ multiplex PCR. The repertoire consists of 210,000 or so clones, with 84% occurring once and the leading ten covering about 7.8%. The sample consisted of peripheral blood. The rearrangement joins TRBV19 to TRBJ1-5; 7 positions match TRBD1. This TCR was recovered from a woman older than 75 with COVID-19, enrolled during active disease. This CDR3 is CASSNRDRRQPQHF. The DNA of the CDR3 is TGTGCCAGTAGTAATCGGGACAGACGACAGCCCCAGCATTTT.